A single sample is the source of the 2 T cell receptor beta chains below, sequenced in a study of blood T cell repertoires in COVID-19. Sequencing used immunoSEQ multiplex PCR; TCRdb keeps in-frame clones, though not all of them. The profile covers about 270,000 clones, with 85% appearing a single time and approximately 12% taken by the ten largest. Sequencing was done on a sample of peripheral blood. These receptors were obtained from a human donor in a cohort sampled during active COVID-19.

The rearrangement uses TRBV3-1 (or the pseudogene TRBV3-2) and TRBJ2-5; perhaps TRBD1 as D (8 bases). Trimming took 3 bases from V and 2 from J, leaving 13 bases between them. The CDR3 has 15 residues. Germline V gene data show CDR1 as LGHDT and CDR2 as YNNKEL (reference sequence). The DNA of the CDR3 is TGTGCCAGCAGCCACACACAGGGGGGGCAAGAGACCCAGTACTTC. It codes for CASSHTQGGQETQYF.

CDR3 sequence reads: CASGGQGRSGYTF. The CDR3 DNA reads as TGTGCCAGCGGGGGACAGGGACGAAGTGGCTACACCTTC. This chain links TRBV2 with TRBJ1-2; 9 bases map to TRBD1. V shed 8 bases and J 7 bases; nucleotides not matched to a gene: 8. The CDR3 is 13 residues long. Germline V gene sequence: CDR1 SNHLY, CDR2 FYNNEI.